This T cell receptor beta chain was sequenced for a study of blood T cell repertoires in COVID-19 (TCRdb year 2020). About the study as a whole: Samples covering the acute and convalescent phases of COVID-19 were provided by collaborators in the United States, Italy and Spain. The prospective study material was composed of cDNA or gDNA derived from T cells, B-cell-depleted T cells, or PBMCs. Samples came from the ongoing ImmuneRACE study (first 160 participants) plus 1,254 subjects from 6 global collaborators. Where HLA class I and class II types were available, the types were taken from metadata supplied by the sample provider, not from assay-based typing. Subjects who had been exposed to COVID-19, were actively infected with it, or had recovered from it provided the deeply sampled blood TCRbeta repertoires that made up the dataset. The repertoires were made available in a free public database intended to serve as a resource for research on the immune response to SARS-CoV-2. The sample metadata nearly always contained a de-identified subject ID, COVID-19 status, age in years and sex. Study-wide conclusions, independent of this receptor: How much clinical and demographic metadata was included differed by source and by participant, and the metadata was provided uncurated.

Inclusive of the bounding cysteine and phenylalanine, the CDR3 is 14 residues long. Only the CDR3 DNA is retained, 42 bases long and in frame from the first base. V lost 1 base and J lost 5 bases, and the count of bases not matched to a germline gene is 4. As encoded in the germline V gene, CDR1 is SGHTA while CDR2 is FQGNSA. TCRbeta CDR3 regions were amplified from genomic DNA by means of the immunoSEQ Assay, a bias-controlled multiplex PCR. For the original study's pipeline: The number of nucleated cells in each sample was estimated from the amplification of reference gene primers within the assay. To quantify the absolute abundance of each unique TCRbeta CDR3 rearrangement, sequence reads were collapsed and filtered. Productive Simpson clonality was computed per sample as the square root of Simpson's diversity index over productive rearrangements. What TCRdb holds here is the immuneACCESS table cut down to in-frame rearrangements. Part of the clones is not present; checked against another copy, under half of the missing clones reflect an unresolved V gene, and the others are unexplained. V and J calls and clone size come straight from that table; D and trimming were deduced from the DNA. The sample records fewer than 300,000 clones, more than 70% of which are singletons. About 3.4% of the sample belongs to the ten largest clones.

Collaborating institutions collected whole blood in K2EDTA tubes following their own protocols. Collaborator samples were shipped for TCRbeta analysis as frozen whole blood, isolated PBMCs, or DNA extracted from either sample type. A word on this clone: No antigen is known for it. Per-base quality was not reported, and no clone a single base away is much larger than it.

The source of this sequence is a woman between 18 and 29 years old with acute or convalescent COVID-19. What was sequenced was peripheral blood. The sequence links TRBV7-2 to TRBJ2-5; 7 central nucleotides agree with TRBD2. The DNA reads as follows: TGTGCCAGCAGCTTAGGGGGTAGCGGGGAGACCCAGTACTTC. It codes for CASSLGGSGETQYF.